This TCR beta chain was sequenced during a study of Ad26.COV2.S vaccination and SARS-CoV-2 variants. About the research overall: Of the COV1001 trial arms, the Ad26.COV2.S arm included the donor.

The treatment is: 15 to 20 received Ad26.COV2.S at low or high dose, single or two shots; about five received placebo; per-sample allocation not given. Samples were taken on day 63 after the first vaccine or placebo injection. V was clipped by 3 bases and J by 4 bases; unmatched bases: 8. This CDR3 is built from 15 residues. Germline V gene lookup returns CDR1 LGHNA and CDR2 YSLEER. Sequencing used immunoSEQ multiplex PCR; TCRdb keeps in-frame clones, though not all of them. Here the sample spans around 450,000 clones, more than 75% being singletons. The source is a person between 18 and 65 years old who received the Ad26.COV2.S COVID-19 vaccine or a placebo. This chain links TRBV4-3 with TRBJ2-5; TRBD2 aligns across 7 bases. The sample was peripheral blood, taken in a trial of Ad26.COV2.S vaccine versus placebo. CDR3 loop: CASSHGGRGRETQYF. The CDR3 region has the DNA TGCGCCAGCAGCCACGGGGGGAGGGGCCGAGAGACCCAGTACTTC.